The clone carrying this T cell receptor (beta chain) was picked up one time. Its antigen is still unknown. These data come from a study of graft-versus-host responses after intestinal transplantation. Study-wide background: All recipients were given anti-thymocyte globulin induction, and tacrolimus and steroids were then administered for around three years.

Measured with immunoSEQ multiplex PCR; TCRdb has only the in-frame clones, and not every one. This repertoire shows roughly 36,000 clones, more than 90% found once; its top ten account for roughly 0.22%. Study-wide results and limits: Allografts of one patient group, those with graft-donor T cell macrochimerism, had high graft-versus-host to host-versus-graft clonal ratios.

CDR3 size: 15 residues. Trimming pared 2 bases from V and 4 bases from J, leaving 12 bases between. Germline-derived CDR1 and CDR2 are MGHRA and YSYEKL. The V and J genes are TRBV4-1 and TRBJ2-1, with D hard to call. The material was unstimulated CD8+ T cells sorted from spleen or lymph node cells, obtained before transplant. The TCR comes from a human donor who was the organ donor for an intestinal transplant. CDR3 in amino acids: CASSQIWAEYNEQFF. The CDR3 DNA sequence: TGCGCCAGCAGCCAAATTTGGGCCGAGTACAATGAGCAGTTCTTC.